This T cell receptor (beta chain) was found in a study of T-cell reconstitution after alpha-beta-depleted transplantation in children. Study-level findings and limits: Certain patients had high TCRbeta diversity at day 60, and it came from recipient T cells and thymic progenitors that survived. Approximately two months post-transplant, alpha-beta T cells reportedly originated from several hundred expanded graft clones. Hyperexpanded clones declined; after one year, newly produced T cells mostly supplied diversity.

V lost 1 base and J lost 3, with 12 bases in between. The CDR3 is made up of 16 amino acids. CDR1 LGHDT and CDR2 YNNKEL come from the germline V gene (reference sequence). Using unique molecular identifiers, the investigators prepared the TCRbeta library. Each CDR3 protein is one row after TCRdb ran MiXCR on the PCR reads. The sample comprises about 250,000 distinct CDR3 sequences, roughly a quarter of which are singletons, and 4% to 5.5% rests with the top ten. As concerns this clonotype: Its antigen is not known.

This TCR was sampled from a female patient aged 2-15 years who had a stem cell transplant for congenital amegakaryocytic thrombocytopenia, so the T cells may come from the graft donor. The source material was PBMCs, mostly from graft donor cells, sampled 360 days after TCRalphabeta/CD19-depleted stem cell transplant. The V gene is TRBV3-1, the J gene TRBJ2-2; D is undetermined. The CDR3 is CASSQVGILDTGELFF. As DNA, the CDR3 is TGTGCCAGCAGCCAAGTTGGGATCTTGGACACCGGGGAGCTGTTTTTT. The whole variable domain, remainder taken from reference TRBV3-1 and TRBJ2-2, is DTAVSQTPKYLVTQMGNDKSIKCEQNLGHDTMYWYKQDSKKFLKIMFSYNNKELIINETVPNRFSPKSPDKAHLNLHINSLELGDSAVYFCASSQVGILDTGELFFGEGSRLTVL.